A single TCR beta chain is shown here with its context. The data derive from a study of blood T cells in healthy people across ages. The CDR3 is 16 residues long. Unmatched junction bases numbered 10, after V lost 5 bases and J lost 8 bases. Germline CDR1 is SGHTA and CDR2 is FQGTGA. PCR was performed a second time for about 7 to 11 cycles using a sample-barcoded 5' primer and a J-beta primer mix. TCRdb reanalysed the 5' RACE reads using MiXCR and keeps one entry per CDR3 protein. The sample yields roughly 720,000 distinct CDR3 sequences, about 53% seen once. J is TRBJ2-1 and V is TRBV7-3; TRBD2 matches at 12 bases. The receptor's source is a man older than 75 in good health. The sample taken for sequencing was blood. CDR3 in amino acids: CASSISGTSGFHEQFF. CDR3 sequence (DNA): TGTGCCAGCAGCATATCCGGGACTAGCGGGTTCCATGAGCAGTTCTTC.